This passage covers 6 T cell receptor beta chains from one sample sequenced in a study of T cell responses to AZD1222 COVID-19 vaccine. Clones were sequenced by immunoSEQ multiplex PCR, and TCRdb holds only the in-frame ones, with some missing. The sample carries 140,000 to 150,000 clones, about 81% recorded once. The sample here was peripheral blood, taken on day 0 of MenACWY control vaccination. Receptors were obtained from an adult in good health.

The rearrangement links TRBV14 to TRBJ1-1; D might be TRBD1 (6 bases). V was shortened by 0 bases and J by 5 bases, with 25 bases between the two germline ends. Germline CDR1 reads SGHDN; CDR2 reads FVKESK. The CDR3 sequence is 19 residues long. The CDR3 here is CASSQDFIRGEKGRTEAFF. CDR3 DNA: TGTGCCAGCAGCCAAGATTTTATCAGGGGAGAGAAAGGGAGGACTGAAGCTTTCTTT.

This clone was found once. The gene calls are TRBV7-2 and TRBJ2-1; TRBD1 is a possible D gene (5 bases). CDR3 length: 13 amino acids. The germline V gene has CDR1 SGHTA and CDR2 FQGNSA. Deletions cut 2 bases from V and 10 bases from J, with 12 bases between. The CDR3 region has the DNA TGTGCCAGCAGCTTACACGGTGGGGCAGAGCAGTTCTTC. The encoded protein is CASSLHGGAEQFF.

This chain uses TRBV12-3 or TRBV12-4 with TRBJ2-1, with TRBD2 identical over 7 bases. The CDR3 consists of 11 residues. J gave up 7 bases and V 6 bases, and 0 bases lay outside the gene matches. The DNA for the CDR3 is TGTGCCAGCAGACTAGCGAATGAGCAGTTCTTC. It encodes CASRLANEQFF.

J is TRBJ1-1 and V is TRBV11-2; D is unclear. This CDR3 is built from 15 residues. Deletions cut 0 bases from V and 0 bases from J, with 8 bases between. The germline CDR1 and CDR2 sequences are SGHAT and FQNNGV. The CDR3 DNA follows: TGTGCCAGCAGCTTAGAACCGGGAATGAACACTGAAGCTTTCTTT. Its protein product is CASSLEPGMNTEAFF.

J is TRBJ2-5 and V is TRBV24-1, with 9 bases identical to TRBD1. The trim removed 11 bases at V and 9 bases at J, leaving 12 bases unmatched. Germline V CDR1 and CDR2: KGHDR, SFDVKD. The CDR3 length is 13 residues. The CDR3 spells CAISTGGADSQYF. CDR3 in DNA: TGTGCCATTTCTACAGGGGGCGCAGACTCCCAGTACTTC.

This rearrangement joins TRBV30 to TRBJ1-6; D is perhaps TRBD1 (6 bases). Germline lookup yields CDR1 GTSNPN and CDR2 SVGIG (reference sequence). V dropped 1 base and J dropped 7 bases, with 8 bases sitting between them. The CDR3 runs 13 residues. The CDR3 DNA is TGTGCCTGGAGTGGGCAGGGGAATTCACCCCTCCACTTT. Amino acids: CAWSGQGNSPLHF. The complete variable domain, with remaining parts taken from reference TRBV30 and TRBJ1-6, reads SQTIHQWPATLVQPVGSPLSLECTVEGTSNPNLYWYRQAAGRGLQLLFYSVGIGQISSEVPQNLSASRPQDRQFILSSKKLLLSDSGFYLCAWSGQGNSPLHFGNGTRLTVT.